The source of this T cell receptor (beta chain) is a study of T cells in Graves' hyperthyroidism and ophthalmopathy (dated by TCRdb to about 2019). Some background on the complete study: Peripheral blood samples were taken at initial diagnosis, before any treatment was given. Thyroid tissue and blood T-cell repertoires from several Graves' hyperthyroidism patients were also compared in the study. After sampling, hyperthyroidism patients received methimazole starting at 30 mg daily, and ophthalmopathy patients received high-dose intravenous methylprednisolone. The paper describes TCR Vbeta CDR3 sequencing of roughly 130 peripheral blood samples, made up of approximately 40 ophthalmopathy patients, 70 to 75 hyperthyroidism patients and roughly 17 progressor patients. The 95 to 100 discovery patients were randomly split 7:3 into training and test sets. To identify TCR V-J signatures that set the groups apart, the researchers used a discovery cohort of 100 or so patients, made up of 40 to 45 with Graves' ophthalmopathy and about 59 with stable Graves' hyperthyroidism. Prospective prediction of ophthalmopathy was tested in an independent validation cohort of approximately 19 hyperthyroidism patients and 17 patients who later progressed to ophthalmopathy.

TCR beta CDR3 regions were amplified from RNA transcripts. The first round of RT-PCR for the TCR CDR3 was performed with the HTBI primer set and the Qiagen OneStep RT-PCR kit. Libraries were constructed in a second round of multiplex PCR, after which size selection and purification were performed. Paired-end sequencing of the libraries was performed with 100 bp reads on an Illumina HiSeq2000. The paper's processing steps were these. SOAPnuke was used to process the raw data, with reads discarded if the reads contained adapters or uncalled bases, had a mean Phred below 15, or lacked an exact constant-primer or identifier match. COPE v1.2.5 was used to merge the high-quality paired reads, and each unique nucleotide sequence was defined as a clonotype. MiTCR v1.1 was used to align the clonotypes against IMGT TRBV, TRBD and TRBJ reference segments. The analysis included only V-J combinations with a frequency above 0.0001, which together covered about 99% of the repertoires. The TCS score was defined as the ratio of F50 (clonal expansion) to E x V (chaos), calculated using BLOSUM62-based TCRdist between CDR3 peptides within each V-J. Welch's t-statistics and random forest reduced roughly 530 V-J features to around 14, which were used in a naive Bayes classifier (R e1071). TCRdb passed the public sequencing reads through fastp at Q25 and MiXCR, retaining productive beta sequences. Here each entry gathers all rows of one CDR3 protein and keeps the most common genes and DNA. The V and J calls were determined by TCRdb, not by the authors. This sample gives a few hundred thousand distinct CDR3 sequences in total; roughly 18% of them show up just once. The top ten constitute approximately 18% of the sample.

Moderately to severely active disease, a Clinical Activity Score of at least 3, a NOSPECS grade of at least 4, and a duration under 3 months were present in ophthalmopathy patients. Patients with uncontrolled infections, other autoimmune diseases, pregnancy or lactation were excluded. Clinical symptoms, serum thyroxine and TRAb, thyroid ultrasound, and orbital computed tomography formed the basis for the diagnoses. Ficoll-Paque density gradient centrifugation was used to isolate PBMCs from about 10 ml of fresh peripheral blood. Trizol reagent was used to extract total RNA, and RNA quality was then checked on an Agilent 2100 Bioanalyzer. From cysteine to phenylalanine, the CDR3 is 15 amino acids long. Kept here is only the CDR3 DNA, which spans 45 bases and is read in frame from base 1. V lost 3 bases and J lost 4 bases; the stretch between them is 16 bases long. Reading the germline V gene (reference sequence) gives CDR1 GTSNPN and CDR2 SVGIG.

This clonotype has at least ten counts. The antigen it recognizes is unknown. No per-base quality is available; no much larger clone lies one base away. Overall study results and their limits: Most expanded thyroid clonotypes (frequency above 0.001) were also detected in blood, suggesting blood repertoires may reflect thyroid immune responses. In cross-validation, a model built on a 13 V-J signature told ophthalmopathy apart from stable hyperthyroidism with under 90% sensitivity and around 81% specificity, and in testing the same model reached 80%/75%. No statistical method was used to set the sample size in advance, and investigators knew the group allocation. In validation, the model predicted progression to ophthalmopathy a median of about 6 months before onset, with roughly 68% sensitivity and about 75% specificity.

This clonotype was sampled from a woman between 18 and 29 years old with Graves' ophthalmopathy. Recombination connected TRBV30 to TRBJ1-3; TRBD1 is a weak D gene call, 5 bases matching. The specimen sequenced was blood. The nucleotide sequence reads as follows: TGTGCCTGGAGGGTGTCGGCAGGGCCAGGAAACACCATATATTTT. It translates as CAWRVSAGPGNTIYF. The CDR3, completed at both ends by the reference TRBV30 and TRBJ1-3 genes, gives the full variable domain SQTIHQWPATLVQPVGSPLSLECTVEGTSNPNLYWYRQAAGRGLQLLFYSVGIGQISSEVPQNLSASRPQDRQFILSSKKLLLSDSGFYLCAWRVSAGPGNTIYFGEGSWLTVV.